Described below is a single TCR beta chain sequence and its context. Source study methods: Amplified reference gene primers provided the basis for estimating nucleated cell counts. The repertoire was sequenced with immunoSEQ multiplex PCR; TCRdb's copy has only in-frame clones and lacks some. Clonal size and the V and J genes are those of that table, whereas D and trimming came from the DNA. The table shows about 64,000 clones, with 86% occurring only once. This entry is derived from a study of blood T cell repertoires in COVID-19. At the level of the study: Both acute and convalescent COVID-19 samples were obtained from the United States, Italy and Spain.

CDR3 length: 14 residues. J gave up 3 bases and V 7 bases, and 4 bases lay outside the gene matches. In germline, CDR1 is KGHDR, CDR2 SFDVKD. The sequence was obtained from a man aged 35 to 55 with acute or convalescent COVID-19. Sequenced material: peripheral blood. V usage is TRBV24-1 and J usage is TRBJ2-2; 7 bases align to TRBD1. The CDR3 DNA is TGTGCCACCAGGGGGCAGGGGGACACCGGGGAGCTGTTTTTT. Protein product: CATRGQGDTGELFF.